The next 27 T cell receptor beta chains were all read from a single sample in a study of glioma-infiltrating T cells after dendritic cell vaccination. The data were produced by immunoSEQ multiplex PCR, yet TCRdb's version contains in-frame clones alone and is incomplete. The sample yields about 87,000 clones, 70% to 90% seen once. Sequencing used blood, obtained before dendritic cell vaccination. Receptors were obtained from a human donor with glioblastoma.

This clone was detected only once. CDR3 nucleotides: TGTGCCAGCAGGGGCTTTGCGGGAGGAGAGACCCAGTACTTC. Translation gives CASRGFAGGETQYF. V usage is TRBV6-1 and J usage is TRBJ2-5, with 8 bases aligning to TRBD2. Germline CDR1 MNHNS, CDR2 SASEGT. V lost 6 bases and J lost 4; bases outside the gene matches: 7. The CDR3 has 14 amino acids.

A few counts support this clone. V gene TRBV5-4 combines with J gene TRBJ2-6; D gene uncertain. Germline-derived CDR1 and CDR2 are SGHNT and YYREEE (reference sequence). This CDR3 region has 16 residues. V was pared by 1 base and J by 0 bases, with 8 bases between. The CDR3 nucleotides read TGTGCCAGCAGCTTGCCACTAATCTCTGGGGCCAACGTCCTGACTTTC. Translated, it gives CASSLPLISGANVLTF.

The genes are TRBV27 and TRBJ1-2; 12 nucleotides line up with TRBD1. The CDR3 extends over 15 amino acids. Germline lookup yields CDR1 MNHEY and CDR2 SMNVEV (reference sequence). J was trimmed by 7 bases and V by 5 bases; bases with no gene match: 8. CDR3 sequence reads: CASSTTGTGGSGYTF. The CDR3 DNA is TGTGCCAGCAGTACAACCGGGACAGGGGGCTCTGGCTACACCTTC.

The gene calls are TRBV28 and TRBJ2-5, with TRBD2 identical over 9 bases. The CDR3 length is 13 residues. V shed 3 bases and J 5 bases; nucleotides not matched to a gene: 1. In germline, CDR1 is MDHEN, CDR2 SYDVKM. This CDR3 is CASSLAGGETQYF. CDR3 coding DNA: TGTGCCAGCAGTTTGGCGGGGGGGGAGACCCAGTACTTC.

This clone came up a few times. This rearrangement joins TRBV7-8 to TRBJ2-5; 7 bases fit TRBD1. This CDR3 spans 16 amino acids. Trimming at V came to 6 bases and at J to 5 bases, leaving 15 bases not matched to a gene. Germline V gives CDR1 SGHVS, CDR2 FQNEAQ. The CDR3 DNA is TGTGCCAGCAGTTTGGAGACAGGGCTGTCTCTGGAGACCCAGTACTTC. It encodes CASSLETGLSLETQYF.

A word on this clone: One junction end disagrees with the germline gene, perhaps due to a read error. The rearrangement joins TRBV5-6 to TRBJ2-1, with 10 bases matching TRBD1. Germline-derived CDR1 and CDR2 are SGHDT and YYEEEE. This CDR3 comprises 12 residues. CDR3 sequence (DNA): TGTGCCAGCAGCCCCGGACAGGGGGGAAAGCTCTTC. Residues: CASSPGQGGKLF. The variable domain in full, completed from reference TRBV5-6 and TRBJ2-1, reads DAGVTQSPTHLIKTRGQQVTLRCSPKSGHDTVSWYQQALGQGPQFIFQYYEEEERQRGNFPDRFSGHQFPNYSSELNVNALLLGDSALYLCASSPGQGGKLFGPGTRLTVL.

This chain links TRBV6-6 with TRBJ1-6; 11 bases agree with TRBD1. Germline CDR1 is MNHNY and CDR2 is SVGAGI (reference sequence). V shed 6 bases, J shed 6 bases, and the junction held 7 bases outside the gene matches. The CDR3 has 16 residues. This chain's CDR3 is CASRGPGQGGNSPLHF. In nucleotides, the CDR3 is TGTGCCAGCAGGGGCCCGGGACAGGGGGGTAATTCACCCCTCCACTTT.

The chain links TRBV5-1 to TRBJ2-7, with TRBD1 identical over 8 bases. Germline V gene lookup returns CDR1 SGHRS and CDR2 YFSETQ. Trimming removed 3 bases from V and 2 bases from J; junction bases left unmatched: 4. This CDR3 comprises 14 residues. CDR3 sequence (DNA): TGCGCCAGCAGCTGGGGGACAGGCGCCTACGAGCAGTACTTC. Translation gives CASSWGTGAYEQYF.

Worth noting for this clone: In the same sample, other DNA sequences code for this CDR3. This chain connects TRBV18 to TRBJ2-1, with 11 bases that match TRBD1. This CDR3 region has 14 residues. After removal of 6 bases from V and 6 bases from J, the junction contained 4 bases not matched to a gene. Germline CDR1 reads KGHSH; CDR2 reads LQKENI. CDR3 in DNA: TGTGCCAGCTCTGCCGGGACAGGGGGCAATGAGCAGTTCTTC. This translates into CASSAGTGGNEQFF.

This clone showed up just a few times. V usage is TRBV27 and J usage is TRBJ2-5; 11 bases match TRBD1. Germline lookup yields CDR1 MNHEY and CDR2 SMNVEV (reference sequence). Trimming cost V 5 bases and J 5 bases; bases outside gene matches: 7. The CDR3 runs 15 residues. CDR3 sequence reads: CASSTGTGGVETQYF. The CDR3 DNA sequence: TGTGCCAGCAGTACCGGGACAGGGGGTGTTGAGACCCAGTACTTC.

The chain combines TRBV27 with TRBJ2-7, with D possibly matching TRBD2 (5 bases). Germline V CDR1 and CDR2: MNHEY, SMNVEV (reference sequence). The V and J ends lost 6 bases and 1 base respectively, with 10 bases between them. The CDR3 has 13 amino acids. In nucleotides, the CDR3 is TGTGCCAGCAGCCTCAAGCGGTCCTACGAGCAGTACTTC. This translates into CASSLKRSYEQYF.

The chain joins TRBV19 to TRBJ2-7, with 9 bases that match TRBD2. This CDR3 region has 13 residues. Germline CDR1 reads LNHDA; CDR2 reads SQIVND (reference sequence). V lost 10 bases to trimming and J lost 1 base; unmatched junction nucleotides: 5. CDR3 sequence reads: CATASGGSYEQYF. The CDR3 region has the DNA TGTGCCACTGCAAGCGGGGGGTCCTACGAGCAGTACTTC.

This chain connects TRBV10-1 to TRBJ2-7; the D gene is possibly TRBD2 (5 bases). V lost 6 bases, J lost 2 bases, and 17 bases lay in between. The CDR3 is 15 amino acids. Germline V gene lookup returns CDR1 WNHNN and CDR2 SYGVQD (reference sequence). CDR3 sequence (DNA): TGCGCCAGCAGCGCCGTCTCAGGAGGCCCCTACGAGCAGTACTTC. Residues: CASSAVSGGPYEQYF.

In nucleotides, the CDR3 is TGTGCCAGCAGTTACCCACAGAACAATGAGCAGTTCTTC. This gives the protein CASSYPQNNEQFF. The V and J genes are TRBV6-6 and TRBJ2-1, with D unclear. The V end was cut by 2 bases, the J end by 5 bases, with 7 bases between. This CDR3 has 13 residues. Germline CDR1 is MNHNY and CDR2 is SVGAGI (reference sequence).

CDR3: CASSEQGPLAKNIQYF. CDR3 bases: TGCGCCAGCAGCGAACAGGGCCCACTAGCCAAAAACATTCAGTACTTC. This rearrangement joins TRBV5-1 to TRBJ2-4; a weak D match, TRBD1 (6 bases). Germline CDR1 SGHRS, CDR2 YFSETQ. Trimming took off 4 bases at V and 0 bases at J, with 14 bases between the two ends. The CDR3 sequence is 16 residues long.

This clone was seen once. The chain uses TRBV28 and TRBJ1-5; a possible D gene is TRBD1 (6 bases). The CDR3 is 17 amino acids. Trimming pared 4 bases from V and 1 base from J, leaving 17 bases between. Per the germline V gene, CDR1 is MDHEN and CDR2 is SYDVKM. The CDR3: CASSWPHRGASNQPQHF. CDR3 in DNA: TGTGCCAGCAGTTGGCCCCACCGGGGGGCGAGCAATCAGCCCCAGCATTTT.

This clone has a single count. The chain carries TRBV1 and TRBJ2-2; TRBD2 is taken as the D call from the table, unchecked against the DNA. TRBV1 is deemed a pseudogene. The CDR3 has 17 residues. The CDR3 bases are TGCACCAGCAGCCAAGATCGAGCGGGGGGGGAGACCGGGGAGCTGTTTTTT. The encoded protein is CTSSQDRAGGETGELFF.

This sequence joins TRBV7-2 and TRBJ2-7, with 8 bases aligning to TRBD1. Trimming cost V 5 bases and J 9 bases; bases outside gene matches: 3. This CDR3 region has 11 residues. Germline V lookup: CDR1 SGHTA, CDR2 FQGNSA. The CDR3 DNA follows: TGTGCCAGCAGCGAAGGACAGGGGCAGTACTTC. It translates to CASSEGQGQYF.

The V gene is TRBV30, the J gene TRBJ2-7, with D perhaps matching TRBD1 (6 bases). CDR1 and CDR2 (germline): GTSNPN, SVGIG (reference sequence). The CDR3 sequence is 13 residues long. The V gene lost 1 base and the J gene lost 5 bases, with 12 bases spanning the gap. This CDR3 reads CAWSDRVVNEQYF. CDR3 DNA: TGTGCCTGGAGTGACAGGGTAGTGAACGAGCAGTACTTC.

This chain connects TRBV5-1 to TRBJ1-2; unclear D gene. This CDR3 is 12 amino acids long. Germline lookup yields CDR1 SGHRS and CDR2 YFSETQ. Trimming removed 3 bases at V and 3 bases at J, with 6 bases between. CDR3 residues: CASSSVDYGYTF. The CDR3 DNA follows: TGCGCCAGCAGCTCAGTCGACTATGGCTACACCTTC.

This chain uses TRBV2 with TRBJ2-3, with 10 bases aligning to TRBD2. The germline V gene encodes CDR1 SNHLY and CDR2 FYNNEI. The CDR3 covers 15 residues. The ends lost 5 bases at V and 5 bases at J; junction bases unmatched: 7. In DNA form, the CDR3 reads TGTGCCAGCAGTCAGCGGGGGGGGTGGGGAGATACGCAGTATTTT. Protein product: CASSQRGGWGDTQYF.

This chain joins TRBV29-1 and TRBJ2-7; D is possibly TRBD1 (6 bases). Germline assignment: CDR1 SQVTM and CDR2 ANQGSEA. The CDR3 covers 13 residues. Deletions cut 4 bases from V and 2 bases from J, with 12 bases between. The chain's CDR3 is CSVGTGTPYEQYF. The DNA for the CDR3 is TGCAGCGTTGGAACAGGGACCCCCTACGAGCAGTACTTC.

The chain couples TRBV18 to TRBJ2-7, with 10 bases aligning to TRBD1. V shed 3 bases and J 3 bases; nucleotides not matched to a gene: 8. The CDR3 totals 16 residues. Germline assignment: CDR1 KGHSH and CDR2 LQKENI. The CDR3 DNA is TGTGCCAGCTCACCGCTGCGGACAGGGGGGTACTACGAGCAGTACTTC. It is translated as CASSPLRTGGYYEQYF.

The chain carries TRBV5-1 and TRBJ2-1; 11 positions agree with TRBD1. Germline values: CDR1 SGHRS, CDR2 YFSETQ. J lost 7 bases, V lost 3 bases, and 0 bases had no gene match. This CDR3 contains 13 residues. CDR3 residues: CASSWDRGNEQFF. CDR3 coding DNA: TGCGCCAGCAGCTGGGACAGGGGGAATGAGCAGTTCTTC.

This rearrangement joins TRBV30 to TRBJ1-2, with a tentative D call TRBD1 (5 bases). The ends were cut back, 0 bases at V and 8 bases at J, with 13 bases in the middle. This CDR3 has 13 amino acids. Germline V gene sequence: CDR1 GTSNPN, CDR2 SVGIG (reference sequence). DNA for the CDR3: TGTGCCTGGAGTGTACTTAGATCAGGGGGCTACACCTTC. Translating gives CAWSVLRSGGYTF.

This CDR3 is CASSLAQQGYEQYF. The CDR3 DNA reads TGTGCCAGCAGCTTAGCTCAACAGGGATACGAGCAGTACTTC. J is TRBJ2-7 and V is TRBV7-2; weak D call: TRBD1 (6 bases). V shed 0 bases and J shed 4 bases, with 10 bases lying between them. The CDR3 sequence is 14 residues long. CDR1 and CDR2 from the germline V gene are SGHTA and FQGNSA.

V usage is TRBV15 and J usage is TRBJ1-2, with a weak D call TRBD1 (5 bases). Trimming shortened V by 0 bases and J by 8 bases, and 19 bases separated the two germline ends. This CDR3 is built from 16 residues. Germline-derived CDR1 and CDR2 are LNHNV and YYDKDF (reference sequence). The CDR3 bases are TGTGCCACCAGCAGAGATTCGGGGGGTAGTATCGTCGGCTACACCTTC. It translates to CATSRDSGGSIVGYTF.